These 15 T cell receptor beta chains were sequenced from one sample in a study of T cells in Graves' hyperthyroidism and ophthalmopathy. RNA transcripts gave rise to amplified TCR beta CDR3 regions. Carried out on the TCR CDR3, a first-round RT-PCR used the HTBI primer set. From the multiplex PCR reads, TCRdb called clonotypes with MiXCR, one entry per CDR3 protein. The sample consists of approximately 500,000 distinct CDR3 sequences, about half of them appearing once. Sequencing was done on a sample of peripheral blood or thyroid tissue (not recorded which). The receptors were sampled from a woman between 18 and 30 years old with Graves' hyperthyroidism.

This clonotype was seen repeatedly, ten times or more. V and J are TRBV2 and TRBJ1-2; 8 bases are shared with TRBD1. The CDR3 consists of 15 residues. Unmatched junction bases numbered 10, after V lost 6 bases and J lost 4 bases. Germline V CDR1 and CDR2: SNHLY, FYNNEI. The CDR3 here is CASRDRDNPGYGYTF. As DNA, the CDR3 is TGTGCCAGCAGGGACAGGGACAACCCGGGCTATGGCTACACCTTC.

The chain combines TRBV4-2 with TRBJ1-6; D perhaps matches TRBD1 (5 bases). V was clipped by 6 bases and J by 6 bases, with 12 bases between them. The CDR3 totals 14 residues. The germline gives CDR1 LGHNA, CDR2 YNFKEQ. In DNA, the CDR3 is TGTGCCAGCAGTCGAGACAGCGCTAATTCACCCCTCCACTTT. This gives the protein CASSRDSANSPLHF.

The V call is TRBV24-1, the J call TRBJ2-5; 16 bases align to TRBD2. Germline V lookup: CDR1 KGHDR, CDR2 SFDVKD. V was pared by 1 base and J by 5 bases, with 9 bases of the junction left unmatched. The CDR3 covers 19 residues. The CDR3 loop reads CATSDFGGTSGRARETQYF. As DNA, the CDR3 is TGTGCCACCAGTGATTTCGGTGGGACTAGCGGGAGGGCCAGGGAGACCCAGTACTTC.

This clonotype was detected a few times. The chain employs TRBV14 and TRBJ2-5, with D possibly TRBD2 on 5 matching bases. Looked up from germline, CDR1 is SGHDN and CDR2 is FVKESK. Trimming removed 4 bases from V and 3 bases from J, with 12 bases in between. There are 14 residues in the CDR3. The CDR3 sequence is CASSPWTGKETQYF. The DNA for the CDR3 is TGTGCCAGCAGCCCCTGGACTGGAAAAGAGACCCAGTACTTC.

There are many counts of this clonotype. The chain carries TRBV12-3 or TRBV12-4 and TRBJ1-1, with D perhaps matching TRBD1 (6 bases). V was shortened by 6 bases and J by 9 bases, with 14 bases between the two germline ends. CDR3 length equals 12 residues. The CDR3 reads CASRMDSAKAFF. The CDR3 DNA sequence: TGTGCCAGCAGGATGGACAGTGCAAAAGCTTTCTTT.

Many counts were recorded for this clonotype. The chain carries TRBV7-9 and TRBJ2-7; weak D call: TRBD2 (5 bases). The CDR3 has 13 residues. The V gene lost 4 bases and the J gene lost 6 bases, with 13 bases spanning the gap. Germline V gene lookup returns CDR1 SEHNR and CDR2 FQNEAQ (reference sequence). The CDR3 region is CASSSEGELEQYF. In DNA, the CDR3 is TGTGCCAGCAGCTCCGAGGGAGAACTCGAGCAGTACTTC.

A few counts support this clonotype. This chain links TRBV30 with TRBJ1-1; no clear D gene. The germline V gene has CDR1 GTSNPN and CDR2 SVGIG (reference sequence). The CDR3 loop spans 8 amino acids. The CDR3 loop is CAGGEAFF. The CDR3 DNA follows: TGTGCAGGTGGTGAAGCTTTCTTT.

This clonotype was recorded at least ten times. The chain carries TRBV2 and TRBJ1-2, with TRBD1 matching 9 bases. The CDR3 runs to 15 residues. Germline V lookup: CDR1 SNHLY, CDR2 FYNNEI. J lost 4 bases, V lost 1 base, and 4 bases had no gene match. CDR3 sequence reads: CASSEGQGVIYGYTF. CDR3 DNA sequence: TGTGCCAGCAGTGAAGGACAGGGGGTCATCTATGGCTACACCTTC.

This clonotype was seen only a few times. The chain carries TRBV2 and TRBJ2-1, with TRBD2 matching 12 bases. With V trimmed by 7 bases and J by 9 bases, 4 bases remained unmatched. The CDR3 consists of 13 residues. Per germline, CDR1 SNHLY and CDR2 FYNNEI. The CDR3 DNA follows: TGTGCCAGCACTAGCGGGAGGGCCACTGAGCAGTTCTTC. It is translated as CASTSGRATEQFF.

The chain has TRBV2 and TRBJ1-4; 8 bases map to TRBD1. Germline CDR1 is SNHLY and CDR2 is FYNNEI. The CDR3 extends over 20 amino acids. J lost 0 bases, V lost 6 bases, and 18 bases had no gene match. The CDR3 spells CASRDQGAQPQHATNEKLFF. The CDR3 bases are TGTGCCAGCAGGGACCAGGGGGCCCAGCCCCAGCATGCAACTAATGAAAAACTGTTTTTT.

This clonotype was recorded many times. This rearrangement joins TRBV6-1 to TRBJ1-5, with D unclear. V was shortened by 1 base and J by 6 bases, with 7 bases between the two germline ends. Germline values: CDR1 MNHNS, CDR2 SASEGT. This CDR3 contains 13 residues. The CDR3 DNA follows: TGTGCCAGCAGTGAAGAAATGGGTCAGCCCCAGCATTTT. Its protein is CASSEEMGQPQHF.

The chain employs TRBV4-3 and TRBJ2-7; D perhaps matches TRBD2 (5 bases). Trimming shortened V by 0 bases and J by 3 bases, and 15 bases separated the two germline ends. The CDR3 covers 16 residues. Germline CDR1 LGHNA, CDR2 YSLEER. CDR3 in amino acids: CASSQDRSSPGYEQYF. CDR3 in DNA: TGCGCCAGCAGCCAAGATAGATCTAGCCCCGGCTACGAGCAGTACTTC.

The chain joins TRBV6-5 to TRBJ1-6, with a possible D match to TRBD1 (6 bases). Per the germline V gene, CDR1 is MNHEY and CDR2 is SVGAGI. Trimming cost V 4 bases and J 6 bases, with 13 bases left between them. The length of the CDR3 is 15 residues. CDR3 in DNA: TGTGCCAGCAGTTTAGGGGGATTGGGTAATTCACCCCTCCACTTT. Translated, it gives CASSLGGLGNSPLHF.

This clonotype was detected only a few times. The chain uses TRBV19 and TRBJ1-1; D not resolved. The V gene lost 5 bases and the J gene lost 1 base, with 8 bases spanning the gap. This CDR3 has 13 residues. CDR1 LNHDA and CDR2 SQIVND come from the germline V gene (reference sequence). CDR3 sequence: CASSPPTNTEAFF. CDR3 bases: TGTGCCAGTAGTCCACCGACGAACACTGAAGCTTTCTTT.

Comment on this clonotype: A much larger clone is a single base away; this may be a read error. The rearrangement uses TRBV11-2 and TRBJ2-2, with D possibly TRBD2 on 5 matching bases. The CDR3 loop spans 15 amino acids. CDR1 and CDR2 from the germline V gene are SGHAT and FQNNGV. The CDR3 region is CASSLEFQYAGELSF. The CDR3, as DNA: TGTGCCAGCAGCTTAGAATTTCAGTACGCCGGGGAGCTGTCTTTT.